This T cell receptor (beta chain) was captured by sequencing in a study of Graves' ophthalmopathy and Graves' hyperthyroidism. As to this clonotype: The antigen is not known.

The CDR3 spans 15 residues. J lost 2 bases, V lost 6 bases, and 7 bases had no gene match. CDR1 DFQATT and CDR2 SNEGSKA come from the germline V gene (reference sequence). The sequenced template was RNA, covering the TCR beta CDR3 region. The workflow started with a first-round RT-PCR run with HTBI primers and then moved on to a second-round multiplex PCR. A single record per CDR3 protein comes from TCRdb applying MiXCR to the multiplex PCR reads. The table includes around 1.1 million distinct CDR3 sequences, roughly two fifths detected once. Regarding the study as a whole: Sensitivity of under 71% and specificity of 72.22% were achieved by the model that predicted ophthalmopathy progression. Appearing in blood as well were most expanded thyroid clonotypes above 0.001 frequency.

The receptor's source is an adult man with Graves' hyperthyroidism. The sample comprised peripheral blood or thyroid tissue (not recorded which). The chain combines TRBV20-1 with TRBJ1-6; 7 nucleotides match TRBD1. CDR3 in amino acids: CSARTGPAYNSPLHF. The CDR3 DNA reads TGCAGTGCCAGGACAGGTCCTGCCTATAATTCACCCCTCCACTTT.